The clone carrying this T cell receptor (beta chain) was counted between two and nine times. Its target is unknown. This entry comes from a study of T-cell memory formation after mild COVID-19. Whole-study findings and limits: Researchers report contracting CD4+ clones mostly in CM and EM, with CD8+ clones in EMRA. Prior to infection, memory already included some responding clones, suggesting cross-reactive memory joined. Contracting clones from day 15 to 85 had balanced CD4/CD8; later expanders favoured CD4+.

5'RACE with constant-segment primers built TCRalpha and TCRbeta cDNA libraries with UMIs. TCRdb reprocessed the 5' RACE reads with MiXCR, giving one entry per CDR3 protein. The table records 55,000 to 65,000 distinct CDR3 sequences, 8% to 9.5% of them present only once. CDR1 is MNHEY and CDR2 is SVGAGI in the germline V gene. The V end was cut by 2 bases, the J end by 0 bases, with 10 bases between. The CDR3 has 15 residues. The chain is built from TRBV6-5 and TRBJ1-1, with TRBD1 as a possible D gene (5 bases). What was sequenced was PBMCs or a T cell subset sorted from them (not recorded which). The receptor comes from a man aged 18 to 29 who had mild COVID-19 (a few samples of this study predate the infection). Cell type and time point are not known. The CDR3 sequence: CASSYGIRVNTEAFF. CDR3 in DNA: TGTGCCAGCAGTTACGGGATCAGGGTGAACACTGAAGCTTTCTTT.